This T cell receptor beta chain was profiled in a study of PD-1 blockade in classical Hodgkin lymphoma. General study results and limits: Patients starting nivolumab under 1 year after ASCT were excluded. Repertoire differences lack defined causes, possibly disease activity or prior therapy.

Worth noting for this clone: Antigen specificity is unknown.

The assay was immunoSEQ multiplex PCR, and TCRdb's table has in-frame clones only and misses some. The sample lists roughly 40,000 clones; around nine tenths were seen once. Brentuximab vedotin exposure varied, and every patient relapsed after autologous stem cell transplantation. The receptor was isolated from a human donor with classical Hodgkin lymphoma. The material sequenced was peripheral blood mononuclear cells (PBMCs), taken at baseline.

The chain's CDR3 is CASSIGLARDEQFF. CDR3 DNA sequence: TGTGCCAGCAGTATCGGACTAGCGCGAGATGAGCAGTTCTTC. The chain couples TRBV2 to TRBJ2-1; the match to TRBD2 covers 9 bases. The CDR3 is made up of 14 amino acids. Trimming cost V 5 bases and J 8 bases; bases outside gene matches: 7. Germline V lookup: CDR1 SNHLY, CDR2 FYNNEI.